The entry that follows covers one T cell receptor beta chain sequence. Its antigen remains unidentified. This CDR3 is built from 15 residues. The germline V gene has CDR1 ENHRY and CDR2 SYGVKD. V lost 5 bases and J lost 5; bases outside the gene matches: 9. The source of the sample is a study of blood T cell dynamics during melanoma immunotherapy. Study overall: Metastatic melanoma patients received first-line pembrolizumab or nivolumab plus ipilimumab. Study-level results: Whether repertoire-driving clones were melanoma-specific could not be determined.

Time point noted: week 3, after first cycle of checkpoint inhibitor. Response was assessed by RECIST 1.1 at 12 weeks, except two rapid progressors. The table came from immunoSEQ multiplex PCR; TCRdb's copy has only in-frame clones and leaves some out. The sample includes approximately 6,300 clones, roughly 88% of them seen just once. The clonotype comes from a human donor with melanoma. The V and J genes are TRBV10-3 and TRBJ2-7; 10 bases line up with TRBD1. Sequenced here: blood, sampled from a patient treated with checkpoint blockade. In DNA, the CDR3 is TGTGCCATCAGTTCACCGGGACAGGGGACTAACGAGCAGTACTTC. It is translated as CAISSPGQGTNEQYF.